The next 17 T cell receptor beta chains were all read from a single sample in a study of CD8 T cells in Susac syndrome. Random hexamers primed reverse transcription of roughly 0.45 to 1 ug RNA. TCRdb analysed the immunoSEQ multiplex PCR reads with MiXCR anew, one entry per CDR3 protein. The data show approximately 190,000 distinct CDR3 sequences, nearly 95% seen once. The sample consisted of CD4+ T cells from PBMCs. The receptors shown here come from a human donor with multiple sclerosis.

CDR3 nucleotide sequence: TGTGCCAGCAGTGGGGGGAGGGGAGGTGGCTACACCTTC. Encoded protein: CASSGGRGGGYTF. This chain links TRBV2 with TRBJ1-2, with D possibly being TRBD1 (5 bases). The CDR3 totals 13 residues. Per the germline V gene, CDR1 is SNHLY and CDR2 is FYNNEI. Between the trimmed V and J ends, which lost 4 bases and 7 bases, there was a span of 13 bases.

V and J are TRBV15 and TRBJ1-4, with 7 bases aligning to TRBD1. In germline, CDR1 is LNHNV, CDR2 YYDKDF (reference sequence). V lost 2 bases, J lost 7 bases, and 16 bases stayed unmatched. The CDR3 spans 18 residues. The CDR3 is CATSRTKGTEGLSEKLFF. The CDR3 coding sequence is TGTGCCACCAGCAGAACAAAGGGGACAGAGGGACTGAGTGAAAAACTGTTTTTT.

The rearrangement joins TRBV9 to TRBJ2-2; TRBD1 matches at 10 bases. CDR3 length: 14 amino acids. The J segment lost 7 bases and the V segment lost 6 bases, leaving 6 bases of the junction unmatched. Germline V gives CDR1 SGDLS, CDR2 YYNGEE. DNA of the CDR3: TGTGCCAGCACCCGACAGGGGGCCGGCGGGGAGCTGTTTTTT. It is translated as CASTRQGAGGELFF.

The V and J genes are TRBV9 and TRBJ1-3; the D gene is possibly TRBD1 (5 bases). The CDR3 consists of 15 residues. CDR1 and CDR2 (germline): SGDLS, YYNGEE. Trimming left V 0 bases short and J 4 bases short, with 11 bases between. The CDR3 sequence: CASSVGKRGGNTIYF. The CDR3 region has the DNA TGTGCCAGCAGCGTAGGAAAAAGGGGAGGAAACACCATATATTTT.

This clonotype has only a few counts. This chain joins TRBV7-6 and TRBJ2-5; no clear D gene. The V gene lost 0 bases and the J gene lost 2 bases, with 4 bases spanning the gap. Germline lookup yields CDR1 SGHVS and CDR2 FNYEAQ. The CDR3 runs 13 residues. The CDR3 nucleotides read TGTGCCAGCAGCTTAGCGCCTCAAGAGACCCAGTACTTC. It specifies CASSLAPQETQYF.

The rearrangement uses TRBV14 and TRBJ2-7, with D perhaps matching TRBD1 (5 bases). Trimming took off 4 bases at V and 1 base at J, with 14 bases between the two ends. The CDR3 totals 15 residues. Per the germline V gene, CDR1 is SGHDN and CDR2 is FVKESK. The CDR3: CASSLLTAPSYEQYF. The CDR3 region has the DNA TGTGCCAGCAGCCTATTGACAGCACCTTCCTACGAGCAGTACTTC.

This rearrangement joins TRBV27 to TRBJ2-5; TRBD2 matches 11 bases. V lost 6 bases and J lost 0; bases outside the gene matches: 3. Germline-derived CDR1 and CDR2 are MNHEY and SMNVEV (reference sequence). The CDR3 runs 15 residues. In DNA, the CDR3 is TGTGCCAGCAGAGTAGCGGGGGGGTACCAAGAGACCCAGTACTTC. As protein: CASRVAGGYQETQYF.

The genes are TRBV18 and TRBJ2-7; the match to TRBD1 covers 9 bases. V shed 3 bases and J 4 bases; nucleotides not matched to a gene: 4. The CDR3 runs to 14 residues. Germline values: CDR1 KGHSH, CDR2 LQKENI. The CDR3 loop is CASSPGTGSYEQYF. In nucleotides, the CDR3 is TGTGCCAGCTCACCCGGGACAGGGAGTTACGAGCAGTACTTC.

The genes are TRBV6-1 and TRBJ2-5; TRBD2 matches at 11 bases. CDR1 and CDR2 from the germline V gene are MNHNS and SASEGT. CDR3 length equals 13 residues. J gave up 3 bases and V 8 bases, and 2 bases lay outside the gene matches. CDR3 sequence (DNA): TGTGCCAGCGGGGGACTAGCGGAAGAGACCCAGTACTTC. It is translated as CASGGLAEETQYF.

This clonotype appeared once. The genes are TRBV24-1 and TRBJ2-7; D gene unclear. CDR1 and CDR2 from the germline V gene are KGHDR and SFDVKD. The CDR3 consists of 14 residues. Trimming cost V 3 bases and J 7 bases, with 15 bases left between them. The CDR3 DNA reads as TGTGCCACCAGTGATCCCTCATCGGCTGGAGAGCAGTACTTC. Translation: CATSDPSSAGEQYF.

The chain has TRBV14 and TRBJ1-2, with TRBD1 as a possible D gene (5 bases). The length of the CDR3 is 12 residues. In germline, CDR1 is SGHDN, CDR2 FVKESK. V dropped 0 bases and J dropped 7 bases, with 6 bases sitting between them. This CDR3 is CASSQERGGYTF. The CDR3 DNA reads TGTGCCAGCAGCCAAGAAAGGGGTGGCTACACCTTC.

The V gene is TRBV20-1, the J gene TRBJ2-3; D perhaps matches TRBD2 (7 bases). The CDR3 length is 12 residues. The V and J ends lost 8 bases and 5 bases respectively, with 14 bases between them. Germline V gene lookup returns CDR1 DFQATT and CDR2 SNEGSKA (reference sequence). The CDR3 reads CSPRGEGDTQYF. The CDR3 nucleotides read TGCAGTCCGAGGGGGGAGGGAGATACGCAGTATTTT.

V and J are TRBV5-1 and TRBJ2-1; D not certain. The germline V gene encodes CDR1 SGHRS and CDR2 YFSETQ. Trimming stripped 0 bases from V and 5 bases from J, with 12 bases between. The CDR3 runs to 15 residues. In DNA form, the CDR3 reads TGCGCCAGCAGCTTGGAGGGCGGACCTAACAATGAGCAGTTCTTC. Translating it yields CASSLEGGPNNEQFF. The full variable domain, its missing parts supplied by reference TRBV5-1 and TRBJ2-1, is KAGVTQTPRYLIKTRGQQVTLSCSPISGHRSVSWYQQTPGQGLQFLFEYFSETQRNKGNFPGRFSGRQFSNSRSEMNVSTLELGDSALYLCASSLEGGPNNEQFFGPGTRLTVL.

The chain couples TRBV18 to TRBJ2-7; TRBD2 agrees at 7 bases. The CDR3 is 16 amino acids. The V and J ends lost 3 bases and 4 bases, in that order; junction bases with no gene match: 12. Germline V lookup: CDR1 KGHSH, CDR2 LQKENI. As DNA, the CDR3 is TGTGCCAGCTCACCGCCTGGCGGGAGAGTCGTATACGAGCAGTACTTC. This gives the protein CASSPPGGRVVYEQYF.

This CDR3 is CASSATGGVSGNTIYF. As DNA, the CDR3 is TGTGCCAGCAGCGCCACAGGGGGTGTATCTGGAAACACCATATATTTT. The chain recombines TRBV9 with TRBJ1-3, with TRBD1 matching over 8 bases. CDR1 and CDR2 from the germline V gene are SGDLS and YYNGEE. CDR3 length: 16 amino acids. Trimming cost V 3 bases and J 1 base; bases outside gene matches: 6.

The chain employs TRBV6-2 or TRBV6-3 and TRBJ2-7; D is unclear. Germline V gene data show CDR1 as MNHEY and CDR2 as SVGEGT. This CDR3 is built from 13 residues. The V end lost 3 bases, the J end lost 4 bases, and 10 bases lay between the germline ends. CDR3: CASSYKEGYEQYF. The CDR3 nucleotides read TGTGCCAGCAGTTATAAGGAAGGGTACGAGCAGTACTTC.

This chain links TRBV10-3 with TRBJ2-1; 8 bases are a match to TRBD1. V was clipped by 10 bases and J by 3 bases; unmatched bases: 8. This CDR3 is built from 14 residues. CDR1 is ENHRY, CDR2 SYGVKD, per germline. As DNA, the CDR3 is TGTGCCACCCTCAGGGGGCAGAACTACAATGAGCAGTTCTTC. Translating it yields CATLRGQNYNEQFF.